One and the same sample provided the 29 T cell receptor beta chains below, sequenced in a study of T cell responses to AZD1222 COVID-19 vaccine. Sequencing was performed with immunoSEQ multiplex PCR; in TCRdb, only in-frame clones are kept and a portion is missing. The table lists some 150,000 clones, under 95% of them singletons. This specimen was peripheral blood, taken on day 0 of AZD1222 vaccination. The receptors shown here come from an adult in good health.

V usage is TRBV9 and J usage is TRBJ1-3; 7 nucleotides agree with TRBD1. This CDR3 is 12 amino acids long. V shed 5 bases and J 4 bases; nucleotides not matched to a gene: 0. Germline lookup yields CDR1 SGDLS and CDR2 YYNGEE. CDR3: CASRGQGNTIYF. CDR3 nucleotide sequence: TGTGCCAGCAGGGGACAGGGAAACACCATATATTTT.

The genes are TRBV19 and TRBJ2-1, with 8 bases matching TRBD1. The junction had 8 bases not matched to a gene; V was cut back by 6 bases and J by 7 bases. The CDR3 is 14 residues long. The germline V gene encodes CDR1 LNHDA and CDR2 SQIVND (reference sequence). The CDR3, as DNA: TGTGCCAGTAGACCGCGACAGGGGCGGAATGAGCAGTTCTTC. Its translation: CASRPRQGRNEQFF.

The V gene is TRBV2, the J gene TRBJ1-5, with D uncertain. Trimming took off 3 bases at V and 2 bases at J, with 11 bases between the two ends. The CDR3 contains 15 residues. Germline V gene data show CDR1 as SNHLY and CDR2 as FYNNEI. This CDR3 is CASSETQGRNQPQHF. Here the CDR3 DNA reads TGTGCCAGCAGTGAGACCCAAGGACGCAATCAGCCCCAGCATTTT.

V usage is TRBV5-1 and J usage is TRBJ2-1; 7 nucleotides agree with TRBD2. V lost 4 bases to trimming and J lost 2 bases; unmatched junction nucleotides: 9. Germline values: CDR1 SGHRS, CDR2 YFSETQ. The CDR3 has 16 amino acids. The DNA of the CDR3 is TGCGCCAGCAGCCCAGACAGCGGGGCGCCCTACAATGAGCAGTTCTTC. Its protein product is CASSPDSGAPYNEQFF. The variable domain in full, completed from reference TRBV5-1 and TRBJ2-1, reads KAGVTQTPRYLIKTRGQQVTLSCSPISGHRSVSWYQQTPGQGLQFLFEYFSETQRNKGNFPGRFSGRQFSNSRSEMNVSTLELGDSALYLCASSPDSGAPYNEQFFGPGTRLTVL.

The chain recombines TRBV13 with TRBJ2-1; D remains ambiguous. V lost 2 bases to trimming and J lost 5 bases, with 4 bases between them. In germline, CDR1 is PRHDT, CDR2 FYEKMQ (reference sequence). The CDR3 is 12 residues long. CDR3 DNA sequence: TGTGCCAGCAGCTTACAGAACAATGAGCAGTTCTTC. Amino acids: CASSLQNNEQFF. Complete variable domain (other parts from reference TRBV13 and TRBJ2-1): AAGVIQSPRHLIKEKRETATLKCYPIPRHDTVYWYQQGPGQDPQFLISFYEKMQSDKGSIPDRFSAQQFSDYHSELNMSSLELGDSALYFCASSLQNNEQFFGPGTRLTVL.

V usage is TRBV28 and J usage is TRBJ1-1; possible D gene TRBD1, 5 bases. V was shortened by 8 bases and J by 5 bases, with 21 bases between the two germline ends. The germline gives CDR1 MDHEN, CDR2 SYDVKM. The CDR3 is made up of 15 amino acids. The CDR3 DNA reads as TGTGCCAGCCCGCCCCCTTTTTATGGGGGGACTGAAGCTTTCTTT. This sequence encodes CASPPPFYGGTEAFF.

This chain uses TRBV5-1 with TRBJ2-7; 8 bases are a match to TRBD2. CDR1 is SGHRS, CDR2 YFSETQ, per germline. V lost 6 bases, J lost 8 bases, and 13 bases stayed unmatched. The CDR3 contains 14 residues. In DNA, the CDR3 is TGCGCCAGCAACCCTCCCGGGAGGGGGGGCAAGCAGTACTTC. Residues: CASNPPGRGGKQYF.

The V and J genes are TRBV11-2 and TRBJ2-2; D may be TRBD2 (6 bases). Per the germline V gene, CDR1 is SGHAT and CDR2 is FQNNGV. The V end was cut by 6 bases, the J end by 6 bases, with 14 bases between. The CDR3 extends over 14 amino acids. The CDR3 loop is CASSPNAGPGELFF. The DNA of the CDR3 is TGTGCCAGCAGTCCCAACGCGGGGCCCGGGGAGCTGTTTTTT.

The CDR3 sequence: CASSSQGLAGVYEQFF. The DNA for the CDR3 is TGTGCCAGCAGTTCCCAGGGACTAGCGGGAGTCTATGAGCAGTTCTTC. This rearrangement joins TRBV27 to TRBJ2-1, with 14 bases lining up with TRBD2. The CDR3 length is 16 residues. With V trimmed by 4 bases and J by 8 bases, 7 bases remained unmatched. The germline CDR1 and CDR2 sequences are MNHEY and SMNVEV (reference sequence).

The CDR3 loop reads CASSLLDQGGETQYF. The CDR3 bases are TGTGCCAGCAGCTTATTAGACCAGGGGGGCGAGACCCAGTACTTC. This chain connects TRBV13 to TRBJ2-5, with D tentatively TRBD1 (7 bases). The CDR3 is 15 residues long. V lost 2 bases and J lost 5, with 15 bases in between. Germline loops: CDR1 PRHDT, CDR2 FYEKMQ (reference sequence).

The chain carries TRBV3-1 (or the pseudogene TRBV3-2) and TRBJ1-4; D is uncertain. This CDR3 region has 14 residues. The V gene's germline CDR1 is LGHDT and CDR2 YNNKEL (reference sequence). The V end was cut by 4 bases, the J end by 1 base, with 7 bases between. The DNA of the CDR3 is TGTGCCAGCAGCCCTACTGGAACTAATGAAAAACTGTTTTTT. It specifies CASSPTGTNEKLFF.

The chain recombines TRBV20-1 with TRBJ1-5; TRBD1 matches at 7 bases. The CDR3 totals 14 residues. Trimming removed 3 bases from V and 1 base from J; junction bases left unmatched: 3. From germline, CDR1 is DFQATT and CDR2 SNEGSKA (reference sequence). The CDR3 sequence: CSASLGQSNQPQHF. CDR3 DNA sequence: TGCAGTGCTAGTCTGGGACAGAGCAATCAGCCCCAGCATTTT.

A remark on this clone: Other DNA sequences from this sample encode an identical CDR3 as well. The gene calls are TRBV7-2 and TRBJ1-2; weak D call: TRBD1 (6 bases). CDR1 and CDR2 from the germline V gene are SGHTA and FQGNSA. V dropped 2 bases and J dropped 0 bases, with 10 bases sitting between them. The CDR3 runs to 15 residues. The CDR3 nucleotides read TGTGCCAGCAGCTTACAGGCAGGGGCTAACTATGGCTACACCTTC. Protein sequence: CASSLQAGANYGYTF.

The V gene is TRBV6-5, the J gene TRBJ1-5; D ambiguous. V was clipped by 5 bases and J by 9 bases, with 14 bases between them. The length of the CDR3 is 13 residues. Germline V lookup: CDR1 MNHEY, CDR2 SVGAGI. CDR3 in amino acids: CASSQTPEVPQHF. In DNA, the CDR3 is TGTGCCAGCAGTCAAACCCCGGAGGTGCCCCAGCATTTT.

This clone has just one count. The chain employs TRBV28 and TRBJ1-1, with TRBD1 identical over 8 bases. The CDR3 covers 15 residues. V shed 2 bases and J 8 bases; nucleotides not matched to a gene: 10. Looked up from germline, CDR1 is MDHEN and CDR2 is SYDVKM. The CDR3 spells CASSLPTGQGMEAFF. The CDR3 region has the DNA TGTGCCAGCAGTTTACCAACTGGACAGGGAATGGAAGCTTTCTTT.

This chain uses TRBV19 with TRBJ1-1; 7 nucleotides line up with TRBD1. CDR3 size: 15 residues. Germline V lookup: CDR1 LNHDA, CDR2 SQIVND (reference sequence). J was trimmed by 1 base and V by 6 bases; bases with no gene match: 8. The CDR3 spells CASRPRQGGNTEAFF. The CDR3 coding sequence is TGTGCCAGTAGACCCCGACAGGGAGGGAACACTGAAGCTTTCTTT.

This clone has just one count. The chain recombines TRBV7-8 with TRBJ1-2; 8 bases line up with TRBD1. Per the germline V gene, CDR1 is SGHVS and CDR2 is FQNEAQ. Trimming removed 5 bases from V and 4 bases from J; junction bases left unmatched: 9. This CDR3 contains 15 residues. CDR3 bases: TGTGCCAGCAGCCCCCCCGGACAGGGCGCCTATGGCTACACCTTC. Its protein is CASSPPGQGAYGYTF.

V usage is TRBV3-1 (or the pseudogene TRBV3-2) and J usage is TRBJ1-2, with D uncertain. The germline gives CDR1 LGHDT, CDR2 YNNKEL (reference sequence). Trimming removed 0 bases from V and 3 bases from J, with 5 bases in between. The CDR3 spans 13 residues. The CDR3 reads CASSQEGYYGYTF. CDR3 nucleotides: TGTGCCAGCAGCCAAGAGGGATACTATGGCTACACCTTC.

This clone has just a few counts. This rearrangement joins TRBV3-1 (or the pseudogene TRBV3-2) to TRBJ1-1, with D perhaps matching TRBD1 (5 bases). The length of the CDR3 is 13 residues. CDR1 is LGHDT and CDR2 is YNNKEL in the germline V gene (reference sequence). With 1 base removed from V and 8 bases from J, the gap between germline ends came to 11 bases. The CDR3 here is CASSQGSSGEAFF. The CDR3 DNA reads TGTGCCAGCAGCCAAGGGAGCTCAGGGGAAGCTTTCTTT.

The chain has TRBV7-9 and TRBJ1-1; D unclear. V lost 5 bases, J lost 1 base, and 8 bases lay in between. CDR1 SEHNR and CDR2 FQNEAQ come from the germline V gene (reference sequence). CDR3 length: 13 residues. This CDR3 reads CASSPDGNTEAFF. CDR3 DNA: TGTGCCAGCAGCCCCGACGGGAACACTGAAGCTTTCTTT.

The chain's CDR3 is CASSAVQGLHGYTF. In DNA form, the CDR3 reads TGTGCCAGCAGTGCCGTACAGGGGTTGCATGGCTACACCTTC. The chain links TRBV28 to TRBJ1-2; 7 nucleotides line up with TRBD1. Per the germline V gene, CDR1 is MDHEN and CDR2 is SYDVKM. The CDR3 loop spans 14 amino acids. J lost 6 bases, V lost 5 bases, and 9 bases had no gene match.

This clone was seen many times. The chain employs TRBV5-5 and TRBJ1-5, with D hard to call. CDR1 is SGHKS and CDR2 is YYEKEE in the germline V gene (reference sequence). The CDR3 is made up of 13 amino acids. Trimming removed 6 bases from V and 3 bases from J, with 10 bases in between. CDR3 DNA: TGTGCCAGCAACCGGGATCTCAATCAGCCCCAGCATTTT. Its protein product is CASNRDLNQPQHF.

The J gene is TRBJ1-3, the V gene TRBV21-1; TRBD1 reflects the table's D call only, with no check against the DNA. TRBV21-1 is assigned pseudogene status. The CDR3 is 16 residues long. The CDR3 bases are TGTGCCAGCAGCGGCCGGGACAGGGTGAATGGAAACACCATATATTTT. Amino acid sequence: CASSGRDRVNGNTIYF.

For the CDR3, the DNA is TGCAGTGCCCAAGCGGGTTACGAGCAGTACTTC. Its translation is CSAQAGYEQYF. This sequence joins TRBV20-1 and TRBJ2-7, with D tentatively TRBD2 (6 bases). Germline V gene sequence: CDR1 DFQATT, CDR2 SNEGSKA (reference sequence). This CDR3 contains 11 residues. The V gene lost 6 bases and the J gene lost 4 bases, with 10 bases spanning the gap.

This chain connects TRBV5-5 to TRBJ2-2, with TRBD1 matching over 9 bases. This CDR3 region has 16 residues. V lost 2 bases, J lost 4 bases, and 6 bases stayed unmatched. Germline lookup yields CDR1 SGHKS and CDR2 YYEKEE (reference sequence). The CDR3 protein is CASSLFETGGTGELFF. The CDR3 nucleotides are TGTGCCAGCAGCTTATTTGAGACAGGGGGCACCGGGGAGCTGTTTTTT. Full variable domain (missing parts from reference TRBV5-5 and TRBJ2-2): DAGVTQSPTHLIKTRGQQVTLRCSPISGHKSVSWYQQVLGQGPQFIFQYYEKEERGRGNFPDRFSARQFPNYSSELNVNALLLGDSALYLCASSLFETGGTGELFFGEGSRLTVL.

The chain couples TRBV15 to TRBJ2-6; 7 bases fit TRBD1. Germline CDR1 is LNHNV and CDR2 is YYDKDF (reference sequence). This CDR3 is built from 16 residues. The J segment lost 2 bases and the V segment lost 5 bases, leaving 6 bases of the junction unmatched. The CDR3 here is CATSFDRAPGANVLTF. DNA for the CDR3: TGTGCCACCAGCTTTGACAGGGCCCCTGGGGCCAACGTCCTGACTTTC.

J is TRBJ2-7 and V is TRBV5-6; D may be TRBD1 (6 bases). The V gene's germline CDR1 is SGHDT and CDR2 YYEEEE. The CDR3 contains 14 residues. V lost 4 bases to trimming and J lost 6 bases, with 17 bases between them. The CDR3 is CASSVLQGTSEQYF. The DNA for the CDR3 is TGTGCCAGCAGCGTCTTACAGGGTACGTCCGAGCAGTACTTC.

The gene calls are TRBV7-3 and TRBJ1-2; D is unresolved. Per the germline V gene, CDR1 is SGHTA and CDR2 is FQGTGA. The CDR3 totals 14 residues. Trimming left V 2 bases short and J 5 bases short, with 12 bases between. The CDR3 loop is CASSLEPAEYGYTF. As DNA, the CDR3 is TGTGCCAGCAGCTTAGAACCGGCGGAGTATGGCTACACCTTC.

The rearrangement links TRBV19 to TRBJ1-2, with a weak D call TRBD1 (6 bases). CDR1 and CDR2 (germline): LNHDA, SQIVND (reference sequence). The CDR3 has 14 amino acids. Trimming took 3 bases from V and 0 from J, leaving 8 bases between them. CDR3 in amino acids: CASSMDSANYGYTF. The CDR3 region has the DNA TGTGCCAGTAGTATGGACAGTGCTAACTATGGCTACACCTTC. Drawing the rest from reference TRBV19 and TRBJ1-2, the complete variable domain is DGGITQSPKYLFRKEGQNVTLSCEQNLNHDAMYWYRQDPGQGLRLIYYSQIVNDFQKGDIAEGYSVSREKKESFPLTVTSAQKNPTAFYLCASSMDSANYGYTFGSGTRLTVV.